This T cell receptor (beta chain) was observed in a study of PD-1 blockade in classical Hodgkin lymphoma. Study outcomes and limitations: Newly diagnosed patients were reported to start with lower TCR diversity than healthy donors.

The CDR3 length is 16 residues. Produced via immunoSEQ multiplex PCR; TCRdb's table is partial and in-frame only. The data show around 400 clones, over 70% seen once. In every patient, relapse followed autologous stem cell transplantation, while exposure to brentuximab vedotin differed. CD8+ T cell isolation from thawed PBMCs was performed by magnetic negative selection. Comments on this clone: Its antigen is not identified.

The sequence was obtained from a human donor with classical Hodgkin lymphoma. This specimen consisted of CD8+ T cells from blood, obtained at baseline. V gene TRBV1 combines with J gene TRBJ2-5; TRBD2 was called by the table and not checked on the DNA. TRBV1 is annotated as a pseudogene. The chain's CDR3 is CTSSQLLAGGAETQYF. In nucleotides, the CDR3 is TGCACCAGCAGCCAGTTACTAGCGGGGGGAGCTGAGACCCAGTACTTC.